This T cell receptor (beta chain) was captured in a study of shared clonotypes between healthy human individuals (TCRdb year 2020). Background on the whole study: Two women and a few men aged 18 to 49 years were included in the cohort. Different laboratories and diverse techniques were used to prepare libraries and sequence TCR repertoires, to increase sequencing depth and limit assay-specific biases. Each donor's leukapheresis produced roughly between roughly 0.85 and 10 billion PBMCs. For each donor, CD4 naive and CD4 memory were each run on three plates, CD8 naive on two plates, and CD8 memory on one plate. The study deeply sequenced blood TCR repertoires of five healthy adults to estimate repertoire size and the extent of clonotype sharing between individuals.

CDR1 and CDR2 were assigned from the germline V gene as SGHDN and FVKESK. Spanning cysteine to phenylalanine, the CDR3 consists of 15 amino acids. Only the CDR3 DNA is retained, 45 bases long and in frame from the first base. Clipping removes 3 bases from V and 0 bases from J, with 3 as the unmatched junction base count. Using the deep immunoSEQ assay, TCR CDR3 regions were amplified from genomic DNA by multiplex PCR. Extracted genomic DNA from each cell subset was distributed evenly across all wells of several immunoSEQ 96-well plates, and each plate was treated as a replicate. Each replicate PCR for sorted subsets received 150 to 250 ng genomic DNA, equal to roughly 29,000 T cell genomes. Purified libraries were measured with a Qubit 3.0 fluorometer, size-checked on a Bioanalyzer 2100, and measured again with the KAPA Library Quantification kit. Every immunoSEQ 96-well plate was sequenced on a dedicated single-read 150-cycle Illumina NextSeq 550 flow cell. The study's processing was this. Because the immunoSEQ output included only junctional sequences and no quality scores, the filtering could not be the same as the filtering used for full-length reads. Sequences were annotated with PyIR, a Python wrapper for IgBLAST v1.9, and V/J genes and CDR3 were assigned using IMGT germline references. Reads were removed for weak V/J assignments (E-value above 1e-6), missing CDR3, stop codons, out-of-frame junctions, or ambiguous translated residues. A V3J clonotype was defined by an identical inferred V gene, J gene, and CDR3 amino acid sequence. To compute the percentage overlap between repertoires, the number of shared unique clonotypes was divided by the size of the smaller repertoire. Richness of each repertoire was evaluated using RTK rarefaction, the Chao1 estimator, and Recon v2.1 estimates of unobserved clonotypes. OLGA was used to compute generation probabilities for all TCRbeta clonotypes that the gDNA method yielded from a few donors. In its TCRdb copy, this immuneACCESS table keeps in-frame sequences only and misses some clones. Where compared with another copy, unresolved V genes explain less than half of these, and the others have no known cause. The D gene and trimming were derived from the DNA, and the V and J assignments and clone size from that table. The sample table records over 850,000 clones; roughly 74% of these occur just once. The top ten clonotypes cover 0.5% to 0.6% of the sample.

With respect to this clone: Its antigen target is currently unknown. Qualities for individual bases were not recorded, and no much larger clone is one base off.

Points the paper makes about the study in general: Higher generation probabilities were observed for clonotypes shared by all four sorted-subset donors than for non-shared clonotypes. Because the study included a small number of donors, the genetic and exposure-history diversity represented was limited. Naive subsets generally had larger estimated clonotype richness than memory subsets did. Across four donors, 5% to 6% of naive CD4, roughly 3.8% of naive CD8, 2% to 2.5% of memory CD4, and approximately 0.4% of memory CD8 clonotypes were shared. Sampling was restricted to blood, and TCR repertoires in tissues likely differ from the TCR repertoires found in blood. Rarefaction of sorted-subset datasets indicated incomplete sequencing despite the large sequencing depth. Pairwise subsampling indicated that sequencing depth was expected to affect the degree of clonotype sharing among donors.

Healthy HIV-negative adults with no recently reported acute infections or vaccinations were included as donors. Every donor was a Caucasian adult living in Nashville, Tennessee, USA. CD4+ T cells were enriched through magnetic negative selection, after which naive cells were positively selected on CD45RA and the remaining negative fraction served as the memory subset. After blood collection by leukapheresis, PBMCs were isolated using Ficoll-Histopaque density gradient centrifugation and then cryopreserved in the vapor phase of liquid nitrogen. Purity and quantity of every magnetically sorted T cell population were checked by analytical flow cytometry. Each sorted fraction had its genomic DNA isolated and then quantified by UV absorbance on a Nanodrop 2000c.

Sequencing was done on a sample of memory CD4+ T cells from PBMCs. The cell subset or site label here, explained by the study, means: CD45RA-negative fraction. This sequence was found in a young man in good health. Some clones in this sample may be carry-over from other donors' samples. The chain joins TRBV14 to TRBJ2-7, with 9 middle bases fitting TRBD1. The CDR3 is CASSQRTGDSYEQYF. The DNA sequence is as follows: TGTGCCAGCAGCCAGCGGACAGGGGACTCCTACGAGCAGTACTTC.